The source of this TCR beta chain is a study of blood T cell repertoires in COVID-19. The data were produced by immunoSEQ multiplex PCR, yet TCRdb's version contains in-frame clones alone and is incomplete. The sample has about 250,000 clones, approximately 85% seen once. Sequencing was done on a sample of PBMCs or T cells enriched from blood (not recorded which). The sequence came from a woman aged 25-40 years who had recovered from COVID-19.

The chain's CDR3 is CASSLTGGTDTQYF. The CDR3 DNA is TGTGCCAGCAGCTTGACAGGGGGCACAGATACGCAGTATTTT. The chain joins TRBV13 to TRBJ2-3; 8 bases are shared with TRBD1. This CDR3 is built from 14 residues. Trimming removed 3 bases from V and 1 base from J; junction bases left unmatched: 0. The V gene's germline CDR1 is PRHDT and CDR2 FYEKMQ (reference sequence).